The 7 T cell receptor beta chains given below trace back to one sample, sequenced in a study of cytomegalovirus exposure and HLA in healthy donors (TCRdb year 2017). Libraries were built with the immunoSEQ multiplex PCR assay. The clones in this table, taken by TCRdb from immuneACCESS, are in-frame only. Not every clone is retained; where verified, under half of the shortfall comes from an unresolved V gene, and the cause of the rest is unknown. The sample table contains 150,000 to 170,000 clones; only one count was recorded for 85% to 90% of them. The ten largest clones take up approximately 2.2% of the sample. What was sequenced was PBMCs. These receptors were obtained from a human donor in good health.

This clone was observed a handful of times. This chain's CDR3 is CASRRDRNQPQHF. DNA of the CDR3: TGTGCCAGCAGAAGGGACAGAAATCAGCCCCAGCATTTT. V usage is TRBV6-5 and J usage is TRBJ1-5; 7 nucleotides line up with TRBD1. Germline assignment: CDR1 MNHEY and CDR2 SVGAGI. Germline trimming cut 6 bases from V and 4 bases from J; bases unmatched to any gene: 3. The CDR3 sequence is 13 residues long.

The V call is TRBV15, the J call TRBJ2-2; 8 positions agree with TRBD1. This CDR3 is 16 amino acids long. The V and J ends lost 3 bases and 5 bases, in that order; junction bases with no gene match: 8. Germline CDR1 and CDR2: LNHNV and YYDKDF (reference sequence). The CDR3 protein is CATSRAGQGRTGELFF. Here the CDR3 DNA reads TGTGCCACCAGCAGGGCAGGACAGGGTCGGACCGGGGAGCTGTTTTTT. The entire variable domain, with the rest obtained from reference TRBV15 and TRBJ2-2, is as follows: DAMVIQNPRYQVTQFGKPVTLSCSQTLNHNVMYWYQQKSSQAPKLLFHYYDKDFNNEADTPDNFQSRRPNTSFCFLDIRSPGLGDTAMYLCATSRAGQGRTGELFFGEGSRLTVL.

This clone was counted a single time. The V gene is TRBV7-9, the J gene TRBJ2-7, with D uncertain. V lost 5 bases and J lost 6, with 11 bases in between. The CDR3 totals 12 residues. Germline V lookup: CDR1 SEHNR, CDR2 FQNEAQ (reference sequence). The CDR3 DNA reads as TGTGCCAGCAGCGTTGTAACTCGCGAGCAGTACTTC. It codes for CASSVVTREQYF. Combining the CDR3 with reference TRBV7-9 and TRBJ2-7 gives the whole variable domain DTGVSQNPRHKITKRGQNVTFRCDPISEHNRLYWYRQTLGQGPEFLTYFQNEAQLEKSRLLSDRFSAERPKGSFSTLEIQRTEQGDSAMYLCASSVVTREQYFGPGTRLTVT.

The chain has TRBV5-8 and TRBJ2-2; TRBD2 might be the D (6 bases). V lost 6 bases to trimming and J lost 1 base, with 13 bases between them. The germline V gene encodes CDR1 SGHTS and CDR2 YDEGEE. The CDR3 has 15 residues. The CDR3 DNA is TGTGCCAGCACCAAGGGACTTAGGAACACCGGGGAGCTGTTTTTT. Protein product: CASTKGLRNTGELFF. The whole variable domain, filled in from reference TRBV5-8 and TRBJ2-2, reads EAGVTQSPTHLIKTRGQQATLRCSPISGHTSVYWYQQALGLGLQFLLWYDEGEERNRGNFPPRFSGRQFPNYSSELNVNALELEDSALYLCASTKGLRNTGELFFGEGSRLTVL.

The rearrangement uses TRBV10-3 and TRBJ2-1; 15 positions match TRBD2. Germline-derived CDR1 and CDR2 are ENHRY and SYGVKD. The CDR3 totals 17 residues. V shed 4 bases and J 3 bases; nucleotides not matched to a gene: 4. The CDR3 DNA reads as TGTGCCATCAGTGGGACTAGCGGGAGGGCTTACTACAATGAGCAGTTCTTC. It specifies CAISGTSGRAYYNEQFF.

The V call is TRBV27, the J call TRBJ2-1, with D unclear. The CDR3 contains 15 residues. V lost 3 bases and J lost 5, with 14 bases in between. Germline V gene lookup returns CDR1 MNHEY and CDR2 SMNVEV (reference sequence). CDR3 DNA: TGTGCCAGCAGTTTCCTCACCGCTGAGCACAATGAGCAGTTCTTC. It specifies CASSFLTAEHNEQFF.

This chain uses TRBV7-2 with TRBJ2-7; 9 bases are a match to TRBD1. The germline gives CDR1 SGHTA, CDR2 FQGNSA. This CDR3 is 14 amino acids long. The junction had 10 bases not matched to a gene; V was cut back by 6 bases and J by 7 bases. CDR3 sequence reads: CASRTPGTGKEQYF. CDR3 sequence (DNA): TGTGCCAGCAGAACCCCCGGGACAGGGAAAGAGCAGTACTTC.